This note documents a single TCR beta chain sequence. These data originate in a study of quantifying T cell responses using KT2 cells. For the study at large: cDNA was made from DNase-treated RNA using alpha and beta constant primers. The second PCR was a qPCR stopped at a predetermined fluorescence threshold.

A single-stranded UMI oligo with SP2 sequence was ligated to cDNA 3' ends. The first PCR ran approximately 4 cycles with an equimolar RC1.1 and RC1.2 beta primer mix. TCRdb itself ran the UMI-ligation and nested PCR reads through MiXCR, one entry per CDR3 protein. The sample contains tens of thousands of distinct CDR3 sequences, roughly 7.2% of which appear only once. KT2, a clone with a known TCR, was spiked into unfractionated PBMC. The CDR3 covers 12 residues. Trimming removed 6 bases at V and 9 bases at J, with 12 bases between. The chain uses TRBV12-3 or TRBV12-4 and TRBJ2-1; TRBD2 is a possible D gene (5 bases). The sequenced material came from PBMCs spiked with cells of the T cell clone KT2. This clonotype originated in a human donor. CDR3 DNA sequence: TGTGCCAGCAGGGAACGGGGTGGTGAGCAGTTCTTC. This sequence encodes CASRERGGEQFF.